Sequencing of this T cell receptor beta chain was carried out in a study of CD8 T cells in Susac syndrome. Trimming removed 0 bases from V and 9 bases from J, with 9 bases in between. From germline, CDR1 is LNHNV and CDR2 YYDKDF (reference sequence). The CDR3 spans 13 residues. Reverse transcription of about 0.5 to 1 ug RNA was carried out with random hexamers. Amplification of TCR beta CDR3 by immunoSEQ multiplex PCR spanned 54 Vbeta and 13 Jbeta. TCRdb re-called the immunoSEQ multiplex PCR reads through MiXCR, storing one row per CDR3 protein. The profile shows hundreds of thousands of distinct CDR3 sequences, over 75% of them singletons.

The specimen sequenced was CD8+ T cells from PBMCs. The V call is TRBV15, the J call TRBJ1-5; TRBD1 is a possible D gene (5 bases). The receptor's source is a human donor with multiple sclerosis. The CDR3 DNA is TGTGCCACCAGCAGAGAAGGGACTCGGCCCCAGCATTTT. It codes for CATSREGTRPQHF.